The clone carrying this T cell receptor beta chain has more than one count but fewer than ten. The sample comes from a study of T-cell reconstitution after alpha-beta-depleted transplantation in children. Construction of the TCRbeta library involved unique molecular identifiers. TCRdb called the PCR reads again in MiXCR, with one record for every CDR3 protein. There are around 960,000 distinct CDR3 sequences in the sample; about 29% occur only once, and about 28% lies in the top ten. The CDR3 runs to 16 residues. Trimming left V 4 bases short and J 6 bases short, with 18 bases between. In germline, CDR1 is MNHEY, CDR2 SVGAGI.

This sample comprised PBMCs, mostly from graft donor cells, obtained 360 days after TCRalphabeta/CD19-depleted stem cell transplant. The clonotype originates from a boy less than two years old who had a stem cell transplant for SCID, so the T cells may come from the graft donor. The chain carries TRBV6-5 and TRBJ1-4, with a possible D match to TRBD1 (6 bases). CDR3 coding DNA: TGTGCCAGCAGTTCTTGGCTACAGGGTGACGATGAAAAACTGTTTTTT. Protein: CASSSWLQGDDEKLFF.